A selection of T cell receptor beta chains follows, all from one sample in a study of T-cell memory formation after mild COVID-19. TCRdb re-called the 5' RACE reads with MiXCR, one entry per CDR3 protein. The sample consists of tens of thousands of distinct CDR3 sequences, roughly a sixth of them appearing once. The sequenced material came from PBMCs or a T cell subset sorted from them (not recorded which). The receptors shown here come from an adult woman who had mild COVID-19 (a few samples of this study predate the infection). Cell type and time point are not known. Both conserved end residues are part of each CDR3. The D gene is left open where the match is weak. A clone size is listed for some rows: how often the clone was seen (once, few, many), or a class if it is expanded.

V gene	clone size	D gene	J gene	CDR3 protein	CDR3 DNA
TRBV4-1	NA	NA	TRBJ1-1	CASSPPVGVTEAFF	TGCGCCAGCAGCCCGCCGGTGGGGGTCACTGAAGCTTTCTTT
TRBV4-2	few	NA	TRBJ2-5	CASSQGSSGEGQETQYF	TGTGCCAGCAGCCAAGGGTCTTCAGGAGAGGGCCAAGAGACCCAGTACTTC
TRBV6-5	few	TRBD1	TRBJ2-7	CASSWGQGSYEQYF	TGTGCCAGCAGTTGGGGACAGGGCTCCTACGAGCAGTACTTC
TRBV4-1	few	NA	TRBJ2-3	CASSQAETGPTDTQYF	TGCGCCAGCAGCCAAGCAGAGACGGGCCCCACAGATACGCAGTATTTT
TRBV5-5	NA	NA	TRBJ2-1	CATAGGYNEQFF	TGTGCCACGGCGGGCGGGTACAATGAGCAGTTCTTC
TRBV9	few	TRBD1	TRBJ2-3	CASGPTGRVTDTQYF	TGTGCCAGCGGGCCGACAGGGAGAGTCACAGATACGCAGTATTTT
TRBV12-3/TRBV12-4	few	NA	TRBJ2-2	CASSLGTLFTGELFF	TGTGCCAGCAGTTTAGGGACCCTTTTCACCGGGGAGCTGTTTTTT
TRBV7-7	few	TRBD1	TRBJ2-5	CASSPDRGWETQYF	TGTGCCAGCAGCCCGGACAGGGGATGGGAGACCCAGTACTTC
TRBV7-9	many	NA	TRBJ2-1	CASSIATMGEQFF	TGTGCCAGCAGCATTGCGACAATGGGTGAGCAGTTCTTC
TRBV7-6	few	NA	TRBJ1-4	CASSLGGGYEKLFF	TGTGCCAGCAGCCTCGGGGGCGGTTATGAAAAACTGTTTTTT
TRBV6-6	NA	NA	TRBJ1-5	CASSYLREDQPQHF	TGTGCCAGCAGTTACTTGAGGGAGGATCAGCCCCAGCATTTT
TRBV29-1	NA	NA	TRBJ2-3	CSVGLVTDTQYF	TGCAGCGTTGGATTAGTCACAGATACGCAGTATTTT
TRBV9	NA	NA	TRBJ2-3	CASSVEVGATGTDTQYF	TGTGCCAGCAGCGTAGAGGTTGGGGCCACAGGCACAGATACGCAGTATTTT
TRBV29-1	NA	TRBD1	TRBJ1-3	CSVWTGVIGNTIYF	TGCAGCGTTTGGACAGGGGTCATAGGAAACACCATATATTTT
TRBV19	few	NA	TRBJ1-6	CASSISLGNSPLHF	TGTGCCAGTAGTATAAGTTTGGGGAATTCACCCCTCCACTTT
TRBV6-6	few	NA	TRBJ2-4	CASSYSDGVAKNIQYF	TGTGCCAGCAGTTATTCCGACGGAGTAGCCAAAAACATTCAGTACTTC
TRBV7-9	NA	NA	TRBJ2-7	CASSLARGGTGSYEQYF	TGTGCCAGCAGCTTAGCCCGAGGTGGTACAGGGTCCTACGAGCAGTACTTC
TRBV12-3/TRBV12-4	NA	TRBD1	TRBJ2-7	CASTDRDRGPYEQYF	TGTGCCAGCACCGACCGGGACAGGGGGCCATACGAGCAGTACTTC
TRBV29-1	few	NA	TRBJ2-7	CSVEVPGPGSYEQYF	TGCAGCGTTGAAGTCCCAGGTCCGGGCTCCTACGAGCAGTACTTC
TRBV4-1	NA	NA	TRBJ2-2	CASSDRSNSGELFF	TGCGCCAGCAGCGACCGATCGAACTCCGGGGAGCTGTTTTTT
TRBV18	NA	NA	TRBJ2-1	CASSPPTSPYNEQFF	TGTGCCAGCTCACCACCTACTAGTCCCTACAATGAGCAGTTCTTC
TRBV7-9	NA	NA	TRBJ2-4	CASSLNFLQGAINIQYF	TGTGCCAGCAGCTTAAATTTCCTGCAGGGCGCCATAAACATTCAGTACTTC
TRBV20-1	NA	TRBD1	TRBJ1-1	CSATDRADTEAFF	TGCAGTGCTACCGACAGGGCGGACACTGAAGCTTTCTTT
TRBV7-2	many	NA	TRBJ2-1	CASSWGLANEQFF	TGTGCCAGCAGCTGGGGACTCGCAAATGAGCAGTTCTTC
TRBV7-9	few	TRBD2	TRBJ2-1	CASSTTLAGAANEQFF	TGTGCCAGCAGCACCACACTAGCGGGAGCCGCTAATGAGCAGTTCTTC
TRBV20-1	few	NA	TRBJ2-1	CSARDLVASSYNEQFF	TGCAGTGCTAGAGATCTGGTCGCCAGCTCCTACAATGAGCAGTTCTTC
TRBV6-6	NA	NA	TRBJ1-3	CASSYLRGGNTIYF	TGTGCCAGCAGTTATCTCAGAGGTGGAAACACCATATATTTT
TRBV11-2	few	NA	TRBJ2-3	CASRPGVGLYTDTQYF	TGTGCCAGCAGACCGGGTGTGGGGCTCTACACAGATACGCAGTATTTT
TRBV18	NA	NA	TRBJ1-2	CASSAAQARQKTLNYGYTF	TGTGCCAGCTCAGCCGCTCAGGCCCGACAGAAGACCCTTAACTATGGCTACACCTTC
TRBV16	NA	NA	TRBJ1-6	CASSHQQGWSPLHF	TGTGCCAGCAGCCATCAGCAGGGTTGGTCACCCCTCCACTTT
TRBV5-1	many	TRBD2	TRBJ2-1	CASSLRGGGRTDNEQFF	TGCGCCAGCAGCTTAAGAGGTGGCGGGAGGACGGACAATGAGCAGTTCTTC
TRBV6-2/TRBV6-3	few	NA	TRBJ2-7	CASSFPKSVPAYEQYF	TGTGCCAGCAGTTTCCCTAAGAGTGTCCCGGCCTACGAGCAGTACTTC
TRBV9	NA	NA	TRBJ2-1	CASSARGISYNEQFF	TGTGCCAGCAGCGCTAGGGGCATAAGTTACAATGAGCAGTTCTTC
TRBV6-2/TRBV6-3	few	TRBD1	TRBJ2-1	CASSGSGTGSNEQFF	TGTGCCAGCAGTGGGTCCGGGACAGGATCAAATGAGCAGTTCTTC
TRBV6-5	many	NA	TRBJ2-3	CASSYAGYTDTQYF	TGTGCCAGCAGTTATGCGGGGTACACAGATACGCAGTATTTT
TRBV14	NA	NA	TRBJ2-1	CASSQDSGDSAYNEQFF	TGTGCCAGCAGCCAAGATTCCGGAGATTCAGCCTACAATGAGCAGTTCTTC
TRBV2	few	NA	TRBJ2-5	CATRYMETQYF	TGTGCCACCCGGTACATGGAGACCCAGTACTTC
TRBV5-4	NA	NA	TRBJ2-4	CASSLDFGRRQPAKNIQYF	TGTGCCAGCAGCTTGGATTTTGGTAGGCGACAGCCAGCCAAAAACATTCAGTACTTC
TRBV11-2	NA	TRBD2	TRBJ2-7	CASSLATSGPVYEQYF	TGTGCCAGCAGCTTAGCAACTAGCGGACCGGTCTACGAGCAGTACTTC
TRBV24-1	NA	NA	TRBJ2-1	CATARTVYNEQFF	TGTGCCACCGCACGGACAGTTTACAATGAGCAGTTCTTC
TRBV12-3/TRBV12-4	NA	NA	TRBJ2-1	CASSLAPGGSYNEQFF	TGTGCCAGCAGTTTAGCGCCTGGGGGCTCCTACAATGAGCAGTTCTTC
TRBV7-9	NA	TRBD1	TRBJ1-1	CASSSLVGGQGARMNTEAFF	TGTGCCAGCAGCTCCCTGGTTGGGGGACAGGGGGCGCGGATGAACACTGAAGCTTTCTTT
TRBV7-6	few	TRBD2	TRBJ2-7	CASSRGLAGFNYEQYF	TGTGCCAGCAGCAGGGGACTAGCGGGATTTAACTACGAGCAGTACTTC
TRBV9	NA	TRBD2	TRBJ2-1	CASSVGGSNNEQFF	TGTGCCAGCAGCGTGGGAGGGAGCAACAATGAGCAGTTCTTC
TRBV7-8	few	NA	TRBJ2-3	CASSLRSEPTDTQYF	TGTGCCAGCAGCTTACGTAGCGAGCCCACAGATACGCAGTATTTT
TRBV5-1	few	NA	TRBJ2-2	CASSFPMRGASNTGELFF	TGCGCCAGCAGCTTCCCGATGAGGGGGGCCTCGAACACCGGGGAGCTGTTTTTT
TRBV30	few	TRBD1	TRBJ2-7	CAWNNRQGIYEQYF	TGTGCCTGGAACAACCGACAGGGGATCTACGAGCAGTACTTC
TRBV7-8	many	TRBD1	TRBJ2-5	CASSLYDRERETQYF	TGTGCCAGCAGCTTATACGACAGGGAACGAGAGACCCAGTACTTC
TRBV4-3	many	NA	TRBJ2-1	CASSQGRFREQFF	TGCGCCAGCAGCCAAGGCAGGTTTCGGGAGCAGTTCTTC
TRBV9	few	TRBD1	TRBJ1-4	CASSGGTGIPNEKLFF	TGTGCCAGCAGCGGCGGGACAGGGATTCCTAATGAAAAACTGTTTTTT
TRBV7-9	few	TRBD2	TRBJ2-1	CASSPTTSGGYNEQFF	TGTGCCAGCAGCCCCACTACTAGCGGGGGCTACAATGAGCAGTTCTTC
TRBV2	NA	NA	TRBJ1-1	CASRLRLLNTEAFF	TGTGCCAGCAGGCTACGACTTTTGAACACTGAAGCTTTCTTT
TRBV2	few	NA	TRBJ2-1	CASSANSEGGLSYNEQFF	TGTGCCAGCAGTGCCAACTCGGAGGGGGGCCTCTCCTACAATGAGCAGTTCTTC